This T cell receptor (beta chain) was identified in a study of STAT5B mutations in CD4+ large granular lymphocyte leukemia (dated by TCRdb to 2021 to 2024). For the wider study: Among the healthy controls, the CDR3 'QG' motif was associated with a particular HLA allele. The TCRbeta repertoires of CD4+ T-cell large granular lymphocyte leukemia patients were compared with the TCRbeta repertoires of healthy blood donors. The purity of purified fractions was confirmed by flow cytometry on FACSCanto II or FACSVerse to exceed 95% among lymphocytes.

TCRbeta rearrangements were sequenced from genomic DNA using the immunoSEQ assay at survey resolution. The study's own analysis went as follows. In the TCR sequencing data, the smallest productive clonotype frequency that could be detected was 2.59 x 10-5. Only productive TCRbeta rearrangements, defined as complete and in-frame sequences, were included in the analyses. The clonality of each sample was calculated as Simpson clonality in the immunoSEQ Analyzer version 3.0. Clones were categorized by frequency as very rare, small, medium, large (1-20%) or hyperexpanded (>20%). Generation probabilities were estimated with OLGA 1.2.3, V-gene circos plots were made with VDJtools, specificities were looked up in VDJdb, and CDR3 motifs were identified with GLIPH. As stored in TCRdb, this immuneACCESS dataset retains in-frame rearrangements with V and J assigned. A fraction of the clones does not appear; measured against another copy, unresolved V genes explain less than half of the discrepancy, and the remainder lacks a known reason. V and J calls and clone size are given by that table; D and trimming were obtained from the DNA. Here the sample has around 21,000 clones; less than 80% occur a single time. About 4.2% of the sample rests with the top ten.

The research as a whole found: Compared with healthy CD4+ repertoires, CD4-sorted patient repertoires appeared more clonal, and this difference remained even after the putative leukemic clones were removed. The main leukemic clonotypes were found to be private to each patient, although about a quarter of the main leukemic clonotypes were detected at low frequency in the non-leukemic repertoires of other patients. TRBV06-family usage was enriched among the top patient clones (8/27) compared with healthy controls (2/35). The data were not HLA-matched, and the relatively small sample size could explain the higher clonality seen in CD4+ compared with CD8+ T-LGLL.

Buffy coats from around 37 blood donors, supplied by the Finnish Red Cross blood service, were used as healthy controls. All TCR-sequenced material derived from peripheral blood: patient blood samples and healthy donor buffy coats. Peripheral blood mononuclear cells were isolated by Ficoll-Hypaque gradient centrifugation. CD4+ cells were purified magnetically from the buffy coats of healthy controls. The Gentra Puregene Cell and Tissue kit was used for genomic DNA extraction, and quantification was performed on a Qubit 2.0 fluorometer. Notes on this clone: Its specific antigen is unknown. No qualities accompany the bases; no much larger clone lies one base away. Other DNA sequences from this sample encode an identical CDR3 as well.

Based on the germline V gene, the CDR1 and CDR2 sequences are SGHRS and YFSETQ. V and J are trimmed by 4 bases and 0 bases, and the gene matches miss 5 bases of the junction. Taken from cysteine to phenylalanine, the CDR3 has 16 residues. Only CDR3 DNA is held: 48 bases, read in frame from base 1. The clonotype was recovered from a human donor in good health. The chain joins TRBV5-1 to TRBJ2-1; 9 bases in between match TRBD2. The specimen sequenced was CD4+ T cells from blood buffy coats. At the DNA level, the sequence is TGCGCCAGCAGCGGGTCGACTAGCGGCTCCTACAATGAGCAGTTCTTC. It encodes CASSGSTSGSYNEQFF.